The clone carrying this T cell receptor beta chain was picked up a small number of times. What it binds is not known. Unique molecular identifiers tagged individual cDNA molecules. TCRdb passed the 5' RACE reads through MiXCR, listing each CDR3 protein once. The table shows 50,000 to 70,000 distinct CDR3 sequences, with roughly an eighth occurring only once. The sample comes from a study of early T cells in non-severe SARS-CoV-2 infection. As for the study in general: The input, bulk RNA from unsorted whole blood, was sequenced, and chains were unpaired. Points from the study as a whole: Private and CD4 specificities were missed by VDJdb matching, which favored anti-spike CD8 responses.

Trimming took off 3 bases at V and 10 bases at J, with 16 bases between the two ends. The CDR3 length is 15 residues. CDR1 and CDR2 (germline): KGHSH, LQKENI. The V gene is TRBV18, the J gene TRBJ1-6; D not certain. The sequence derives from an adult who was a healthcare worker with PCR-confirmed SARS-CoV-2 infection or an uninfected control (not recorded which). Sequencing used whole blood. The CDR3 DNA reads TGTGCCAGCTCACCGAACTTGGACTTAAACTCACCCCTCCACTTT. It encodes CASSPNLDLNSPLHF.